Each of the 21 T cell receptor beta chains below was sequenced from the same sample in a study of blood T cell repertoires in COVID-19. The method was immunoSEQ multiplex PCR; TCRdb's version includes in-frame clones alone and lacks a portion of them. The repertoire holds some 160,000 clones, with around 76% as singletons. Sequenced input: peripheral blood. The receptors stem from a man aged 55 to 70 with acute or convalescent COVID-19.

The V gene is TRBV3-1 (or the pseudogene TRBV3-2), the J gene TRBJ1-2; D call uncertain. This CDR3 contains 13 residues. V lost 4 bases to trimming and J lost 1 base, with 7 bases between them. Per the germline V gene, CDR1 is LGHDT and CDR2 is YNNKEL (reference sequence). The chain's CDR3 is CASSPTGNYGYTF. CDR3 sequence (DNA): TGTGCCAGCAGCCCCACGGGTAACTATGGCTACACCTTC.

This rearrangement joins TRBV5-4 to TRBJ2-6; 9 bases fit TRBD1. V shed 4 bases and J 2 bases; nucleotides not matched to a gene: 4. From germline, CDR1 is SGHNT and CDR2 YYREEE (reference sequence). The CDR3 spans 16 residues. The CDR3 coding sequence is TGTGCCAGCAGCAGGGACAGGGTCGCTGGGGCCAACGTCCTGACTTTC. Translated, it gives CASSRDRVAGANVLTF. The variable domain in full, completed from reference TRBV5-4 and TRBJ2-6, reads ETGVTQSPTHLIKTRGQQVTLRCSSQSGHNTVSWYQQALGQGPQFIFQYYREEENGRGNFPPRFSGLQFPNYSSELNVNALELDDSALYLCASSRDRVAGANVLTFGAGSRLTVL.

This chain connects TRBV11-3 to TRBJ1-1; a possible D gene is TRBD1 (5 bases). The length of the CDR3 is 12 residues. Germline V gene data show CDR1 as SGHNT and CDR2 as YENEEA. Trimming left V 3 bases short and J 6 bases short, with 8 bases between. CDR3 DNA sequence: TGTGCCAGCAGCTTCGGGGGGGCTGAAGCTTTCTTT. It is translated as CASSFGGAEAFF.

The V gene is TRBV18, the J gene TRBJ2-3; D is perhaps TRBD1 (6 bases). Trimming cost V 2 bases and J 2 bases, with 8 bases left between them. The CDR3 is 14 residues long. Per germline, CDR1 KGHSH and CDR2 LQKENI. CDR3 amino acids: CASSPSGATDTQYF. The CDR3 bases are TGTGCCAGCTCACCATCAGGGGCCACAGATACGCAGTATTTT.

For the CDR3, the DNA is TGTGCCAGCAGCCGGTCAGGCGAGCAGTACTTC. Amino acids: CASSRSGEQYF. The chain is built from TRBV3-1 (or the pseudogene TRBV3-2) and TRBJ2-7; D uncertain. The V end was cut by 4 bases, the J end by 6 bases, with 7 bases between. The CDR3 is 11 amino acids. CDR1 is LGHDT, CDR2 YNNKEL, per germline (reference sequence).

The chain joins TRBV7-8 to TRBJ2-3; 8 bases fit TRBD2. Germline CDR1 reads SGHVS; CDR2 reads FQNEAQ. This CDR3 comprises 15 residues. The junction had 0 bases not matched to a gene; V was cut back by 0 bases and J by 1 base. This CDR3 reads CASSLAAGGTDTQYF. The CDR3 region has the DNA TGTGCCAGCAGCTTAGCAGCGGGAGGCACAGATACGCAGTATTTT.

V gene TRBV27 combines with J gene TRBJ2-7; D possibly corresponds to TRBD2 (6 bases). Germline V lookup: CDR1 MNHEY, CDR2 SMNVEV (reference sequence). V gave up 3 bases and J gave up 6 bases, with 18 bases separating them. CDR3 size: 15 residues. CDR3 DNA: TGTGCCAGCAGTTTCTCCATACACGGGGACTCCGAGCAGTACTTC. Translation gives CASSFSIHGDSEQYF.

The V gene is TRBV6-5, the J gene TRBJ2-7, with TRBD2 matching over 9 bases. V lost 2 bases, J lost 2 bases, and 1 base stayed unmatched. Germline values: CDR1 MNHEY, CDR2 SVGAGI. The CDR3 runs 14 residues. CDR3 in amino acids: CASSYRLAAYEQYF. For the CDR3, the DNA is TGTGCCAGCAGTTACAGACTAGCGGCCTACGAGCAGTACTTC.

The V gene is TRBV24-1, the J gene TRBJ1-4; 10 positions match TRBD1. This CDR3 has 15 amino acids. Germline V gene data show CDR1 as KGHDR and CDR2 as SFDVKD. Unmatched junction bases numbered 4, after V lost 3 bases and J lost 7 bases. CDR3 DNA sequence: TGTGCCACCAGTGATCGGACAGGGGGGAGTGAAAAACTGTTTTTT. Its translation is CATSDRTGGSEKLFF.

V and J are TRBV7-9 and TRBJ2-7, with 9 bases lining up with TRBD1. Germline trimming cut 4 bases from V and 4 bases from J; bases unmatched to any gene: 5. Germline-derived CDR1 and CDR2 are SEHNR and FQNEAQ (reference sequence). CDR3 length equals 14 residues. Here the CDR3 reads CASSSRDREYEQYF. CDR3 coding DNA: TGTGCCAGCAGCTCACGGGACAGGGAGTACGAGCAGTACTTC.

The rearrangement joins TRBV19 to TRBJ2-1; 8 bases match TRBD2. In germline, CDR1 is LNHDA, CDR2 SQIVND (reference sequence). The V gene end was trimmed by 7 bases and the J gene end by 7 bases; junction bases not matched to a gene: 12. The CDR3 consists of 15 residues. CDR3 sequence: CASTARLAGSNEQFF. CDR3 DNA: TGTGCCAGTACCGCCAGGCTAGCGGGCAGTAATGAGCAGTTCTTC.

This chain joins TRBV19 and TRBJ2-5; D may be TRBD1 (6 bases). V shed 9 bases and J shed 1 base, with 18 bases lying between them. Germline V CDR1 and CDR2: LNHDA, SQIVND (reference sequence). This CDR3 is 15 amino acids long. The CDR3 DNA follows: TGTGCCAGCGCCTTCCAAGGGGGTCCCCAAGAGACCCAGTACTTC. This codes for CASAFQGGPQETQYF. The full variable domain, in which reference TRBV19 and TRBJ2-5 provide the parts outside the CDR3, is DGGITQSPKYLFRKEGQNVTLSCEQNLNHDAMYWYRQDPGQGLRLIYYSQIVNDFQKGDIAEGYSVSREKKESFPLTVTSAQKNPTAFYLCASAFQGGPQETQYFGPGTRLLVL.

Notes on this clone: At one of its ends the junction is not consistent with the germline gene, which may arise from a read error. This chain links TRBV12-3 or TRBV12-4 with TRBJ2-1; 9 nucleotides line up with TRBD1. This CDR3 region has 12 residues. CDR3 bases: TGTGCCAGCAGTTTGGGGGACAGGGACTCGATCTTC. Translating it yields CASSLGDRDSIF.

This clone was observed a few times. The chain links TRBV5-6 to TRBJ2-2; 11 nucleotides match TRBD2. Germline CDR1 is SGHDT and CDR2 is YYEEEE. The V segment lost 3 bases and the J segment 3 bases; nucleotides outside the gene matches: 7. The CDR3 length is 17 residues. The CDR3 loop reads CASSWRGLAADTGELFF. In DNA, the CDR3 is TGTGCCAGCAGCTGGCGGGGACTAGCGGCCGACACCGGGGAGCTGTTTTTT.

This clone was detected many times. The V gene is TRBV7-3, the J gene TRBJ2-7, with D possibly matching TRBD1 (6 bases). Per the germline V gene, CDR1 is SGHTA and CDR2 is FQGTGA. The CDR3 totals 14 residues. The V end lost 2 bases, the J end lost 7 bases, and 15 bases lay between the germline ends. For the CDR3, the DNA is TGTGCCAGCAGCTTAGGGGCAGGGGCGTCTGAGCAGTACTTC. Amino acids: CASSLGAGASEQYF. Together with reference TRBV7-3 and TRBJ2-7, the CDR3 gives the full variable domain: GAGVSQTPSNKVTEKGKYVELRCDPISGHTALYWYRQSLGQGPEFLIYFQGTGAADDSGLPNDRFFAVRPEGSVSTLKIQRTERGDSAVYLCASSLGAGASEQYFGPGTRLTVT.

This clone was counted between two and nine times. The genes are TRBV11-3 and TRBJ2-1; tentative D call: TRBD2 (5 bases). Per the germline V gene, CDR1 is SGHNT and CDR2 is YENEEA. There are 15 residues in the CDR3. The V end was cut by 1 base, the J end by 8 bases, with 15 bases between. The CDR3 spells CASSLGQRKDDEQFF. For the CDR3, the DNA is TGTGCCAGCAGCTTAGGCCAGCGGAAGGACGATGAGCAGTTCTTC.

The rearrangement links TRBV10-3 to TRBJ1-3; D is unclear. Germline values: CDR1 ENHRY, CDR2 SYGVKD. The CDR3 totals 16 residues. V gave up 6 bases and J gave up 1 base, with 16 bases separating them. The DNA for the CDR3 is TGTGCCATCAGCTTCCAAATGGCTCTTTCTGGAAACACCATATATTTT. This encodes CAISFQMALSGNTIYF.

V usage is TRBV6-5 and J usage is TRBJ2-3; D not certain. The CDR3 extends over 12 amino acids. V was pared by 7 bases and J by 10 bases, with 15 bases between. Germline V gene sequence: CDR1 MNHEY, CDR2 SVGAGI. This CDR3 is CASTLSLSAQYF. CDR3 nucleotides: TGTGCCAGCACTCTTAGCTTAAGTGCGCAGTATTTT.

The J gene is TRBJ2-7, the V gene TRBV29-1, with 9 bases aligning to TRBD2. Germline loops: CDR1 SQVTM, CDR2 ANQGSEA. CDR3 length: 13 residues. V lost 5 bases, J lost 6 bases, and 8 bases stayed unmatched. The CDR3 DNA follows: TGCAGCGTTCGAGGCGGGGGGGCTGGCGAGCAGTACTTC. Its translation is CSVRGGGAGEQYF.

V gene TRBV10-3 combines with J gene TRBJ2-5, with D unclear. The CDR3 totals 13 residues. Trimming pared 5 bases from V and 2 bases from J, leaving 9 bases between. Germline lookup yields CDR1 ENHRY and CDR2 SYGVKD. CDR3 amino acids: CAISPTWQETQYF. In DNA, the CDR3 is TGTGCCATCAGTCCCACTTGGCAAGAGACCCAGTACTTC.

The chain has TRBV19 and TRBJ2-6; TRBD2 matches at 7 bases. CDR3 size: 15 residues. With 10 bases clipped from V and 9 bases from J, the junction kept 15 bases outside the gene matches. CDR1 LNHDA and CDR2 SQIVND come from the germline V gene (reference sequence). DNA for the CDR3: TGTGCCACCACAAACCCCGCCGGGGGGTTCAACGTCCTGACTTTC. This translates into CATTNPAGGFNVLTF.